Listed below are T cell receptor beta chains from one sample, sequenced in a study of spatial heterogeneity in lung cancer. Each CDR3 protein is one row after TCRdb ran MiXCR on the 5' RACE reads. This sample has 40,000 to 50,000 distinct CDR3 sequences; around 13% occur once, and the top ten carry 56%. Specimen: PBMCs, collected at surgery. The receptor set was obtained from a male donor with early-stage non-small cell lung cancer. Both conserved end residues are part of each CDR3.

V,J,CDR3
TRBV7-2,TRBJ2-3,CASADRGTDTQYF
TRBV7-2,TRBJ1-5,CASSLEVGQPQHF
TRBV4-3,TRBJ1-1,CASSQGPGQGADTEAFF
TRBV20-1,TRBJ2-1,CSARKRGASYNEQFF
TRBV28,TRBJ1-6,CASRVYKDQGPLHF
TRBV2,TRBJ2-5,CASRPRTGTSAETQYF
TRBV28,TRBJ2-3,CASYGPPPLDTQYF
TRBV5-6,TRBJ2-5,CASSPDPGETQYF
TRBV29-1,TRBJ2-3,CSGSGTMGDTQYF
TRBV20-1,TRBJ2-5,CSAKGGGETQYF
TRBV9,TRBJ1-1,CASSVAGNTEAFF
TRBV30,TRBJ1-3,CAWNRPGLRKMTIYF
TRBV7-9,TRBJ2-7,CASSLGGVYEQYF
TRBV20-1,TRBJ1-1,CSARGTEAFF
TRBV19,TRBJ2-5,CASSMGQQETQYF
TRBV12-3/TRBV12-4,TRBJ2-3,CASSLFGGSVGDTQYF
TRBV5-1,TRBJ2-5,CASSLGGGLQETQYF
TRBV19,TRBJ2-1,CASSITLGQGVWDEQFF
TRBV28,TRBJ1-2,CASSLRAGILFYGYTF
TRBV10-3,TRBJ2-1,CAITRGQGAGEQFF
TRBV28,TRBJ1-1,CASSPSQGRDTEAFF
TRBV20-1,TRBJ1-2,CSARGPGDYGYTF
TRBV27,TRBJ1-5,CASSLGQGFQPQHF
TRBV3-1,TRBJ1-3,CASSQGTGPGNTIYF
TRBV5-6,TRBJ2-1,CASTHGGNSYNEQFF
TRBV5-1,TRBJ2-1,CASSLTSLEQFF
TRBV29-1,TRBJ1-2,CSVAWGINYGYTF
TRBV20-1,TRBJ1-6,CSARVRRNSPLHF
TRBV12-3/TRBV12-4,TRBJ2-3,CASSYRGATTDTQYF
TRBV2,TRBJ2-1,CASSEARTPRAYNEQFF
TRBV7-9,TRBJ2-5,CASSSWTSGGQETQYF
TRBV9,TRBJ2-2,CASSVQSHSGELFF
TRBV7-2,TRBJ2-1,CASSLDLNSYNEQFF
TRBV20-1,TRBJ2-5,CSADRDQETQYF
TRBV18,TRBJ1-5,CASSPQDNNQPQHF
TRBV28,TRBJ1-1,CASGPRNTEAFF
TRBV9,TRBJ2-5,CASSVRASYQETQYF